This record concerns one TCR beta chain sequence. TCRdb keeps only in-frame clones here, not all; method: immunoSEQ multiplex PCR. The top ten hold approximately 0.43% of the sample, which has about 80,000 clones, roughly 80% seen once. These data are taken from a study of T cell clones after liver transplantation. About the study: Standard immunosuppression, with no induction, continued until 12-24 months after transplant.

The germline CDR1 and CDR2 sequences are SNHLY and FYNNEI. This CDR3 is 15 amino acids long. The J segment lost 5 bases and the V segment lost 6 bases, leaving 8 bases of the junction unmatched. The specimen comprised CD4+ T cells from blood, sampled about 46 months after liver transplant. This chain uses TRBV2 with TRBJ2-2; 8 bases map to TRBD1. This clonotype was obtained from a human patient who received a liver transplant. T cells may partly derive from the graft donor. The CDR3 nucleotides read TGTGCCAGCAGGATGGACAGGGCCCTGACCGGGGAGCTGTTTTTT. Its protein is CASRMDRALTGELFF.